Listed below are T cell receptor beta chains from one sample, sequenced in a study of blood T cell repertoires in COVID-19. The table came from immunoSEQ multiplex PCR; TCRdb's copy has only in-frame clones and leaves some out. The sample shows 200,000 to 300,000 clones, around 90% of them seen only once. The sample consisted of peripheral blood. The receptors here all came from a woman aged 55-75 years with COVID-19, enrolled during active disease. Each CDR3 is given with its conserved first and last residue. The D gene is left open where the match is weak. Where a row states a size, it is once, few, many or the class of an expanded clone; other rows omit it.

j_call: TRBJ2-3; v_call: TRBV28; d_call: TRBD2; clone_size: -; cdr3_aa: CASSLAGGGTDTQYF; cdr3_nt: TGTGCCAGCAGTTTAGCGGGAGGAGGAACAGATACGCAGTATTTT
j_call: TRBJ1-6; v_call: TRBV7-9; d_call: -; clone_size: -; cdr3_aa: CASSLEGGSLHF; cdr3_nt: TGTGCCAGCAGCCTCGAAGGAGGATCCCTCCACTTT
j_call: TRBJ2-7; v_call: TRBV13; d_call: -; clone_size: -; cdr3_aa: CASSPGLYEQYF; cdr3_nt: TGTGCCAGCAGCCCCGGACTGTACGAGCAGTACTTC
j_call: TRBJ1-6; v_call: TRBV28; d_call: TRBD1; clone_size: -; cdr3_aa: CASSLAGQGRQSLHF; cdr3_nt: TGTGCCAGCAGTTTAGCGGGACAGGGAAGACAATCCCTCCACTTT
j_call: TRBJ2-7; v_call: TRBV19; d_call: -; clone_size: -; cdr3_aa: CASSRGVGLSSYEQYF; cdr3_nt: TGTGCCAGCAGCAGGGGGGTCGGTCTCAGCTCCTACGAGCAGTACTTC
j_call: TRBJ1-2; v_call: TRBV12-3/TRBV12-4; d_call: TRBD1; clone_size: once; cdr3_aa: CASSPTGTGGYTF; cdr3_nt: TGTGCCAGCAGTCCGACAGGGACGGGTGGCTACACCTTC
j_call: TRBJ1-2; v_call: TRBV14; d_call: -; clone_size: -; cdr3_aa: CASSQDLAGAYGYTF; cdr3_nt: TGTGCCAGCAGCCAAGATTTGGCAGGGGCATATGGCTACACCTTC
j_call: TRBJ1-5; v_call: TRBV9; d_call: -; clone_size: -; cdr3_aa: CASSVAGGIGQPQHF; cdr3_nt: TGTGCCAGCAGCGTGGCGGGAGGGATAGGTCAGCCCCAGCATTTT
j_call: TRBJ2-1; v_call: TRBV2; d_call: TRBD2; clone_size: -; cdr3_aa: CASSEEAGGYNEQFF; cdr3_nt: TGTGCCAGCAGTGAAGAAGCGGGAGGGTACAATGAGCAGTTCTTC
j_call: TRBJ2-5; v_call: TRBV4-2; d_call: TRBD2; clone_size: -; cdr3_aa: CASRQSQLAGETQYF; cdr3_nt: TGTGCCAGCAGACAAAGTCAACTAGCGGGGGAGACCCAGTACTTC
j_call: TRBJ1-2; v_call: TRBV29-1; d_call: -; clone_size: -; cdr3_aa: CSVVRRPSYGYTF; cdr3_nt: TGCAGCGTTGTTCGCCGCCCGAGCTATGGCTACACCTTC
j_call: TRBJ1-2; v_call: TRBV2; d_call: -; clone_size: -; cdr3_aa: CASRPNRVAGYTF; cdr3_nt: TGTGCCAGCAGGCCAAACAGGGTTGCTGGCTACACCTTC
j_call: TRBJ2-2; v_call: TRBV9; d_call: TRBD2; clone_size: -; cdr3_aa: CASSVPAGLAANTGELFF; cdr3_nt: TGTGCCAGCAGCGTCCCGGCGGGACTAGCGGCTAACACCGGGGAGCTGTTTTTT
j_call: TRBJ1-2; v_call: TRBV2; d_call: TRBD1; clone_size: -; cdr3_aa: CASSEALGQGWGYTF; cdr3_nt: TGTGCCAGCAGTGAAGCGCTGGGACAGGGTTGGGGCTACACCTTC
j_call: TRBJ1-1; v_call: TRBV11-2; d_call: -; clone_size: -; cdr3_aa: CASSLQMNTEAFF; cdr3_nt: TGTGCCAGCAGCTTACAGATGAACACTGAAGCTTTCTTT
j_call: TRBJ1-1; v_call: TRBV19; d_call: TRBD1; clone_size: -; cdr3_aa: CASSIQGAGFTEAFF; cdr3_nt: TGTGCCAGTAGTATACAGGGGGCCGGTTTCACTGAAGCTTTCTTT
j_call: TRBJ2-3; v_call: TRBV6-2/TRBV6-3; d_call: TRBD2; clone_size: -; cdr3_aa: CASSYINLLAGLPDTQYF; cdr3_nt: TGTGCCAGCAGTTACATAAACCTACTAGCGGGACTGCCAGATACGCAGTATTTT
j_call: TRBJ1-6; v_call: TRBV19; d_call: -; clone_size: -; cdr3_aa: CASSIGRTGVSPLHF; cdr3_nt: TGTGCCAGTAGTATTGGTCGTACGGGAGTGTCACCCCTCCACTTT
j_call: TRBJ2-5; v_call: TRBV7-8; d_call: TRBD1; clone_size: -; cdr3_aa: CASSGTGVETQYF; cdr3_nt: TGTGCCAGCAGCGGTACAGGGGTCGAGACCCAGTACTTC
j_call: TRBJ1-2; v_call: TRBV28; d_call: TRBD1; clone_size: -; cdr3_aa: CASTPDRANYGYTF; cdr3_nt: TGTGCCAGCACCCCGGACAGGGCGAACTATGGCTACACCTTC